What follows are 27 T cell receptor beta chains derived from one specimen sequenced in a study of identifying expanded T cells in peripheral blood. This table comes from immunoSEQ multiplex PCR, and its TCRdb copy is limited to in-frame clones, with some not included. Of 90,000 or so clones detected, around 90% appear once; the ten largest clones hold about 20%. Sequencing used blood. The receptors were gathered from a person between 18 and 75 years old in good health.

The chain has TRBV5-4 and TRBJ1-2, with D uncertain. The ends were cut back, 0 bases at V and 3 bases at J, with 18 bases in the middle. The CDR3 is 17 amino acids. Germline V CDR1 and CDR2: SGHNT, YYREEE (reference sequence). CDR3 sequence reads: CASSLAVGIPADYGYTF. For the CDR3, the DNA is TGTGCCAGCAGCTTGGCCGTAGGCATTCCCGCCGACTATGGCTACACCTTC.

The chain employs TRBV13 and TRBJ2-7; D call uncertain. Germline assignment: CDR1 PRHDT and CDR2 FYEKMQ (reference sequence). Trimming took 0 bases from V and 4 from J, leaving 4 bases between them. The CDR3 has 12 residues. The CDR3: CASSLGRYEQYF. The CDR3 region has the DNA TGTGCCAGCAGCTTAGGGCGGTACGAGCAGTACTTC.

The CDR3 reads CASRGTGISGNTIYF. The CDR3 DNA sequence: TGCGCCAGCAGAGGGACAGGGATCTCTGGAAACACCATATATTTT. V and J are TRBV10-1 and TRBJ1-3, with 9 positions matching TRBD1. V dropped 6 bases and J dropped 0; count of bases not matched to a gene: 3. CDR3 length: 15 amino acids. Germline V gene lookup returns CDR1 WNHNN and CDR2 SYGVQD (reference sequence).

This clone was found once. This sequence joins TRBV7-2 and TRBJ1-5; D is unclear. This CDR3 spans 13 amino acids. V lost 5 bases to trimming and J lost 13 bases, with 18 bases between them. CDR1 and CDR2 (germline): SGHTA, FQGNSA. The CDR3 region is CASSPDRSYLQHF. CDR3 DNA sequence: TGTGCCAGCAGCCCAGACCGAAGCTACCTGCAGCATTTT.

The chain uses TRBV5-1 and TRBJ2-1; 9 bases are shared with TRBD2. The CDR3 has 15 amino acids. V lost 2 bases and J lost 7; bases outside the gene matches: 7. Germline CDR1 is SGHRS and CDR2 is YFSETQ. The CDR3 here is CASSFTAGGFNEQFF. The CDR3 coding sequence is TGCGCCAGCAGCTTCACAGCGGGGGGTTTTAATGAGCAGTTCTTC.

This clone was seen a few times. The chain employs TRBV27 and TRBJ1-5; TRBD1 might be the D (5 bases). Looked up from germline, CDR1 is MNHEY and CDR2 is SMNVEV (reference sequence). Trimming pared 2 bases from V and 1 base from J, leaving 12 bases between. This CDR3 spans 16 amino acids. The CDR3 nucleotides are TGTGCCAGCAGTTTAAGGCTGGGACTGAGCAATCAGCCCCAGCATTTT. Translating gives CASSLRLGLSNQPQHF.

CDR3 bases: TGTGCCAGTAGCCTACCGGGAGCTGAAGCTTTCTTT. This encodes CASSLPGAEAFF. V gene TRBV19 combines with J gene TRBJ1-1; D not certain. Trimming shortened V by 6 bases and J by 6 bases, and 11 bases separated the two germline ends. Germline-derived CDR1 and CDR2 are LNHDA and SQIVND (reference sequence). The CDR3 has 12 amino acids.

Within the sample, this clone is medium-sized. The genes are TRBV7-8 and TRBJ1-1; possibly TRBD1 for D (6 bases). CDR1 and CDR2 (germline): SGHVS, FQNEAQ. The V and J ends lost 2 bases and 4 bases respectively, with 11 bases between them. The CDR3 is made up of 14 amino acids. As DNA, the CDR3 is TGTGCCAGCAGCTTAATAGGGGGGAGCACTGAAGCTTTCTTT. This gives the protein CASSLIGGSTEAFF.

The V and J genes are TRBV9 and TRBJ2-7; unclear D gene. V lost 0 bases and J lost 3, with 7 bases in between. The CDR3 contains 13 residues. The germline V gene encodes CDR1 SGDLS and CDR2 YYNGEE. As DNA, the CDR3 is TGTGCCAGCAGCGTAGGGAATCACTACGAGCAGTACTTC. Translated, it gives CASSVGNHYEQYF.

The CDR3 bases are TGTGCCAGTAGTATTGACCCAGGGGACACCGGGGAGCTGTTTTTT. This sequence encodes CASSIDPGDTGELFF. V is TRBV19 and J is TRBJ2-2; TRBD1 is a possible D gene (6 bases). This CDR3 region has 15 residues. Trimming pared 3 bases from V and 3 bases from J, leaving 11 bases between. The germline CDR1 and CDR2 sequences are LNHDA and SQIVND (reference sequence).

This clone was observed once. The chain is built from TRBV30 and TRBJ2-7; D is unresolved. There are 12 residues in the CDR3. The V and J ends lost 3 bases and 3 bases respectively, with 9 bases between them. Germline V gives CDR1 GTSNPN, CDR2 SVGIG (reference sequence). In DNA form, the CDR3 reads TGTGCCTGGAGCGGTGACGGCTACGAGCAGTACTTC. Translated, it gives CAWSGDGYEQYF.

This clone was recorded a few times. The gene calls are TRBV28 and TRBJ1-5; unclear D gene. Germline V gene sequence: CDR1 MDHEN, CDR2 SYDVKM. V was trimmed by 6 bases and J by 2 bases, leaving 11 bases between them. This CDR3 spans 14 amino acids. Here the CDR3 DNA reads TGTGCCAGCAGAGAGGGAGGTGGCAATCAGCCCCAGCATTTT. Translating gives CASREGGGNQPQHF.

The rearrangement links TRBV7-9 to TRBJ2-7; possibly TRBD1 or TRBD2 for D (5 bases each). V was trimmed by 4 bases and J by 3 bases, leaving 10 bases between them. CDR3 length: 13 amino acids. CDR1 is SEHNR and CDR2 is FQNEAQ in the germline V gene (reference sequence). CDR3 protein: CASSSPGRYEQYF. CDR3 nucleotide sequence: TGTGCCAGCAGCTCTCCGGGGCGCTACGAGCAGTACTTC. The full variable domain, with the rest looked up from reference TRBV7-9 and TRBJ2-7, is DTGVSQNPRHKITKRGQNVTFRCDPISEHNRLYWYRQTLGQGPEFLTYFQNEAQLEKSRLLSDRFSAERPKGSFSTLEIQRTEQGDSAMYLCASSSPGRYEQYFGPGTRLTVT.

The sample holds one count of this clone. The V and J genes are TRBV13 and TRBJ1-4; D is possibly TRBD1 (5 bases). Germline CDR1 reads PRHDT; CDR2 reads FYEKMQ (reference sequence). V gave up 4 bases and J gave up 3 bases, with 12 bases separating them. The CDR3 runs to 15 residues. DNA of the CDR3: TGTGCCAGCAGCTCGGAGGAGGGGTCTAATGAAAAACTGTTTTTT. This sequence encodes CASSSEEGSNEKLFF.

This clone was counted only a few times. CDR3 in amino acids: CASSFSLTGQGAYEQYF. For the CDR3, the DNA is TGTGCCAGCAGCTTTTCCCTGACAGGGCAGGGGGCCTACGAGCAGTACTTC. The chain employs TRBV5-6 and TRBJ2-7; 7 nucleotides match TRBD1. Germline loops: CDR1 SGHDT, CDR2 YYEEEE. Trimming cost V 2 bases and J 2 bases; bases outside gene matches: 13. This CDR3 has 17 amino acids. Full variable domain (outside the CDR3, taken from reference TRBV5-6 and TRBJ2-7): DAGVTQSPTHLIKTRGQQVTLRCSPKSGHDTVSWYQQALGQGPQFIFQYYEEEERQRGNFPDRFSGHQFPNYSSELNVNALLLGDSALYLCASSFSLTGQGAYEQYFGPGTRLTVT.

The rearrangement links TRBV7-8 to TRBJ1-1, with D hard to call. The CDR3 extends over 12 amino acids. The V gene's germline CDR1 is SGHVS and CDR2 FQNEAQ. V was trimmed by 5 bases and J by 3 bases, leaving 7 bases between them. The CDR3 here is CASSRSDTEAFF. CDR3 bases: TGTGCCAGCAGCAGATCGGACACTGAAGCTTTCTTT. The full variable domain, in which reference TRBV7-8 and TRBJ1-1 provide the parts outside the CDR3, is GAGVSQSPRYKVAKRGQDVALRCDPISGHVSLFWYQQALGQGPEFLTYFQNEAQLDKSGLPSDRFFAERPEGSVSTLKIQRTQQEDSAVYLCASSRSDTEAFFGQGTRLTVV.

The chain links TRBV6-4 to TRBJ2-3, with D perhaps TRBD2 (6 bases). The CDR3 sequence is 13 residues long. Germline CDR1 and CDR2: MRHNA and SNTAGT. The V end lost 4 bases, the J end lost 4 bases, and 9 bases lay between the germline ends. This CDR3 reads CASSAGEADTQYF. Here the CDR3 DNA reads TGTGCCAGCAGTGCGGGGGAGGCAGATACGCAGTATTTT.

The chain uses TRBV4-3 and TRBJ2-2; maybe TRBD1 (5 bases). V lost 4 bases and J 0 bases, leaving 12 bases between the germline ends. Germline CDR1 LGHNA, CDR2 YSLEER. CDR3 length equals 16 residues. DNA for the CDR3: TGCGCCAGCAGCCCTGACAGTCCCTCGAACACCGGGGAGCTGTTTTTT. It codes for CASSPDSPSNTGELFF.

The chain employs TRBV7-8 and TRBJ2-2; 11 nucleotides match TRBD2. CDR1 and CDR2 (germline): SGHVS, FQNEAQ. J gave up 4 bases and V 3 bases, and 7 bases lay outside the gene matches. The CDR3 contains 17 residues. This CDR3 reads CASSLRLAGSGTGELFF. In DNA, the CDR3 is TGTGCCAGCAGCTTGAGACTAGCGGGGTCGGGCACCGGGGAGCTGTTTTTT.

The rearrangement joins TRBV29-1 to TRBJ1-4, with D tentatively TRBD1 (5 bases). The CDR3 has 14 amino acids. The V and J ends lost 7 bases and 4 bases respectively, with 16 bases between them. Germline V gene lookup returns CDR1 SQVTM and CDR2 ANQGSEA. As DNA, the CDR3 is TGCAGCGCCGCCAGACAGACCAGTAATGAAAAACTGTTTTTT. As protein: CSAARQTSNEKLFF.

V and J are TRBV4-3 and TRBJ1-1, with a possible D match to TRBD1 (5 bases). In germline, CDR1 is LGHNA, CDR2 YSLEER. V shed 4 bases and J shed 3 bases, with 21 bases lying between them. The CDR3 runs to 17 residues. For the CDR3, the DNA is TGCGCCAGCAGCCCCCCGGCGTACCCCCTGGGGGACACTGAAGCTTTCTTT. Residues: CASSPPAYPLGDTEAFF.

CDR3 nucleotide sequence: TGTGCCACCTCGGTGGACCCGATGGGGCTGAGGAGCAATCAGCCCCAGCATTTT. This gives the protein CATSVDPMGLRSNQPQHF. V gene TRBV15 combines with J gene TRBJ1-5, with D perhaps TRBD1 (5 bases). This CDR3 region has 18 residues. CDR1 is LNHNV and CDR2 is YYDKDF in the germline V gene (reference sequence). Trimming shortened V by 8 bases and J by 1 base, and 24 bases separated the two germline ends.

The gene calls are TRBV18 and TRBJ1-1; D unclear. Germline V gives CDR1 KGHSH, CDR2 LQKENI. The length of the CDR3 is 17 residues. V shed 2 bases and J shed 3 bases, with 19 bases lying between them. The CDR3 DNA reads TGTGCCAGCTCACCAATCCGCCTGGGGAGAGCGGACACTGAAGCTTTCTTT. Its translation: CASSPIRLGRADTEAFF.

CDR3 bases: TGCGCCAGCAGCCAAGATCCGGGACAGGTGTACAATGAGCAGTTCTTC. It translates to CASSQDPGQVYNEQFF. V gene TRBV4-1 combines with J gene TRBJ2-1, with TRBD1 identical over 8 bases. The V segment lost 0 bases and the J segment 4 bases; nucleotides outside the gene matches: 5. From germline, CDR1 is MGHRA and CDR2 YSYEKL. This CDR3 has 16 residues.

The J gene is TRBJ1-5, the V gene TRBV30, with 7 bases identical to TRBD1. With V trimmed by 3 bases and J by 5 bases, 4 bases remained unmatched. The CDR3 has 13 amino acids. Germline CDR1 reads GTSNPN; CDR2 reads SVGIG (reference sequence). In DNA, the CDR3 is TGTGCCTGGAGCACAGGGGCCCATCAGCCCCAGCATTTT. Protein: CAWSTGAHQPQHF. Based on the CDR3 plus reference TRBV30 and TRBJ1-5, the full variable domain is SQTIHQWPATLVQPVGSPLSLECTVEGTSNPNLYWYRQAAGRGLQLLFYSVGIGQISSEVPQNLSASRPQDRQFILSSKKLLLSDSGFYLCAWSTGAHQPQHFGDGTRLSIL.

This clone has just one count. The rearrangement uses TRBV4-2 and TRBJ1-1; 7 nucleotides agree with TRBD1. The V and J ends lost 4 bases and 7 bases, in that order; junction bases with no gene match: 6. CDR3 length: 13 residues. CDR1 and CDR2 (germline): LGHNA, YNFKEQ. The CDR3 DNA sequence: TGTGCCAGCAGCCCATCAGGGGGAAGTGAAGCTTTCTTT. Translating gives CASSPSGGSEAFF.

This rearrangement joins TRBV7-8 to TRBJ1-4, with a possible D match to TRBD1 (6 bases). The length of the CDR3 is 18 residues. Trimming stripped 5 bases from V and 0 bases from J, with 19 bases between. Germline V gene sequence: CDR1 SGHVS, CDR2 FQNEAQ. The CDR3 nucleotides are TGTGCCAGCAGCCCTCTAGGACAGACTTTTTCAACTAATGAAAAACTGTTTTTT. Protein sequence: CASSPLGQTFSTNEKLFF.